The present T cell receptor (beta chain) was sequenced within a study of vaccination and CD4 T cells after COVID-19. Overall study context: The study enrolled six male and four female convalescents, two of whom were Hispanic.

For this clonotype: The antigen is not known.

Findings and caveats of the study: The authors identified 304 of 307 vaccine-specific clones in convalescent patients as spike mono-reactive.

Trimming removed 0 bases from V and 5 bases from J; junction bases left unmatched: 12. CDR3 length: 17 amino acids. Germline-derived CDR1 and CDR2 are LGHNA and YSLEER. Researchers used the Oncomine TCR Beta short-read assay to sequence DNA from cultured CD4+ T cells. Scientists extracted genomic DNA from CD4+ T cells grown in culture. TCRdb redid the calling of the PCR reads with MiXCR, one entry per CDR3 protein. The data contain 15,000 to 20,000 distinct CDR3 sequences, about 46% of them singletons. Treatment here: approximately nine-day PBMC culture with coronavirus spike peptide pools or control peptides (ViraFEST assay). Half the medium was replaced with fresh IL-2 medium on days 3 and 7.

The material sequenced was CD4+ T cells from blood, cultured in vitro. The V gene is TRBV4-3, the J gene TRBJ1-1; 7 bases map to TRBD1. The source of this sequence is a human donor who had recovered from COVID-19. This chain's CDR3 is CASSQDPQGVFGTEAFF. In DNA form, the CDR3 reads TGCGCCAGCAGCCAAGATCCCCAGGGGGTTTTTGGGACTGAAGCTTTCTTT.